This T cell receptor (beta chain) was retrieved from a study of blood T cells in healthy people across ages. Study findings and constraints: Strong correlation linked observed beta diversity and percent naive T cells. The study could not conclusively compare naive and antigen-experienced cells, given its unsorted PBMCs.

Each donor's blood draw was roughly 10 milliliters of peripheral blood. Germline CDR1 reads SGHDT; CDR2 reads YYEEEE. This CDR3 has 14 residues. Using a J-beta primer mix together with a sample-barcoded 5' primer, a second PCR was run for roughly 7 to 12 cycles. TCRdb analysed the 5' RACE reads with MiXCR anew, one entry per CDR3 protein. The repertoire consists of approximately 800,000 distinct CDR3 sequences, with around 25% occurring once and the leading ten covering approximately 3.7%. With regard to this clonotype: Its target is unknown.

This sample was shared with a second study, whose subject was T cells of mothers and their children.

The chain has TRBV5-6 and TRBJ2-7, with a weak D call TRBD1 (6 bases). The DNA end is more similar to TRBJ2-1, so the J call may be wrong. The origin of this receptor is a boy between 10 and 17 years old in good health. The sequenced material came from blood. CDR3 sequence (DNA): TGTGCCAGCAGCTTAACAGGGAGATACAATGAGCAGTTCTTC. Translation: CASSLTGRYNEQFF.